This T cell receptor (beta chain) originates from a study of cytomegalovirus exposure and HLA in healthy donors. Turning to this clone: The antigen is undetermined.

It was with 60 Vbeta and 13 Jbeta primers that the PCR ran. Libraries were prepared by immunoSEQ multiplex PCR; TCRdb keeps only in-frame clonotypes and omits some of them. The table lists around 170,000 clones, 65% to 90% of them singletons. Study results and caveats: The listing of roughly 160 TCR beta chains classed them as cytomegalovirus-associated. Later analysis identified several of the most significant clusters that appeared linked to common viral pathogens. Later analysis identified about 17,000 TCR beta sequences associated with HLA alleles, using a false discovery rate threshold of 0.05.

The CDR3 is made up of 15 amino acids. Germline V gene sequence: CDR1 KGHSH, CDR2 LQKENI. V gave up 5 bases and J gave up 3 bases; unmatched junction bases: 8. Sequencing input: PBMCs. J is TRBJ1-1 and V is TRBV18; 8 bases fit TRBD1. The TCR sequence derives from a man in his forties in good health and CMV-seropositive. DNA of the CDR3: TGTGCCAGCTCAACCAAAGGACAGGGTGACACTGAAGCTTTCTTT. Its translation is CASSTKGQGDTEAFF.